This entry is about one TCR beta chain. These data come from a study of radiation and T cells in renal cell carcinoma. The time point is: blood 4 weeks post-SBRT, at nephrectomy. Stated treatment: 15 Gy SBRT to primary tumor, nephrectomy 4 weeks later. The tumor was a clear cell renal cell carcinoma. Here immunoSEQ multiplex PCR was the method, and the copy in TCRdb shows in-frame clones only, minus some. The sample lists about 100,000 clones; 75% to 85% were seen once. Germline loops: CDR1 SGDLS, CDR2 YYNGEE. This CDR3 is 18 amino acids long. Trimming shortened V by 3 bases and J by 0 bases, and 21 bases separated the two germline ends.

This receptor was identified in a man between 60 and 75 years old with renal cell carcinoma. The specimen was blood, collected from a patient whose treatment included radiotherapy and nephrectomy. The genes are TRBV9 and TRBJ1-1; D perhaps matches TRBD1 (5 bases). The CDR3 reads CASSGGPGARGLNTEAFF. The CDR3, as DNA: TGTGCCAGCAGCGGGGGCCCTGGTGCGCGTGGATTGAACACTGAAGCTTTCTTT.